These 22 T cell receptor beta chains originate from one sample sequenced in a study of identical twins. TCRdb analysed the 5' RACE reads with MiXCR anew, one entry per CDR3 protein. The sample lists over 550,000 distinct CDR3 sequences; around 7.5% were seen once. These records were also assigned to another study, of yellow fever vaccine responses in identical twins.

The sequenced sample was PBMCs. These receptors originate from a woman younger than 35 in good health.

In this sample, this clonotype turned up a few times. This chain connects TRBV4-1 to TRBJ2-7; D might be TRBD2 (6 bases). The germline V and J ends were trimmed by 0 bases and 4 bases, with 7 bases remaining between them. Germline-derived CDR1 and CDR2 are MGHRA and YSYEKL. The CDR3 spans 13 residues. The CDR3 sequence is CASSQDSGYEQYV. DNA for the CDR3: TGCGCCAGCAGCCAAGATAGCGGTTACGAGCAGTACGTC.

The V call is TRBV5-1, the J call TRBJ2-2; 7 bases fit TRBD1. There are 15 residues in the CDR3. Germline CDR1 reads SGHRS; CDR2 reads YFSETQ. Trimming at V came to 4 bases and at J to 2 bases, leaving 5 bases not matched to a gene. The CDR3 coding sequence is TGCGCCAGCAGCGCCAGACAGGGTAACACCGGGGAGCTGTTTTTT. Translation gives CASSARQGNTGELFF. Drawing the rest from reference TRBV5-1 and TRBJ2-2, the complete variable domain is KAGVTQTPRYLIKTRGQQVTLSCSPISGHRSVSWYQQTPGQGLQFLFEYFSETQRNKGNFPGRFSGRQFSNSRSEMNVSTLELGDSALYLCASSARQGNTGELFFGEGSRLTVL.

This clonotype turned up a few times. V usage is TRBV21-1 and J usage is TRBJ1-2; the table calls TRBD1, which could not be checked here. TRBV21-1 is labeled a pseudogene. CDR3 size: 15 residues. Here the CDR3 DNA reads TGTGCCAGCAGCAAACGGCGGGACAGGGGGCGAAGCTACACCTTC. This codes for CASSKRRDRGRSYTF.

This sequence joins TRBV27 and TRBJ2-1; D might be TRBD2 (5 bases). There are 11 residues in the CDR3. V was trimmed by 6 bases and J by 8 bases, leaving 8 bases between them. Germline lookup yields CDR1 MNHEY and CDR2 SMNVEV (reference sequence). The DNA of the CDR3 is TGTGCCAGCAGCACCGGGGATGAGCAGTTCTTC. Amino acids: CASSTGDEQFF.

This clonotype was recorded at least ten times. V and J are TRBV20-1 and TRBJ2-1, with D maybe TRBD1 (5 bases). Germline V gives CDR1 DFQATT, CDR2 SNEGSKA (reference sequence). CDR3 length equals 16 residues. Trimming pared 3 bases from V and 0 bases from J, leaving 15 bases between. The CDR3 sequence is CSARDTSAISYNEQFF. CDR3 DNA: TGCAGTGCTAGGGACACGTCTGCGATCTCCTACAATGAGCAGTTCTTC.

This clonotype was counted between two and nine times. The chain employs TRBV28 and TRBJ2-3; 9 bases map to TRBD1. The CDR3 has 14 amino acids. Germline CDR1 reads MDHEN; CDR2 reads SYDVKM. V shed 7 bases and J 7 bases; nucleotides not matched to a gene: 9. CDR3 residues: CASKQTGGLNTQYF. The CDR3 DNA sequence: TGTGCCAGCAAACAAACAGGGGGCCTAAATACGCAGTATTTT.

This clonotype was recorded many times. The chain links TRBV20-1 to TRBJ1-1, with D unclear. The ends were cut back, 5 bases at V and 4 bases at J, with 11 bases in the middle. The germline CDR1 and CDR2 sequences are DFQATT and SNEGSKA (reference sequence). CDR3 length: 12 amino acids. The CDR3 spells CSASEGGTEAFF. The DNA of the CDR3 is TGCAGTGCTTCGGAAGGTGGCACTGAAGCTTTCTTT.

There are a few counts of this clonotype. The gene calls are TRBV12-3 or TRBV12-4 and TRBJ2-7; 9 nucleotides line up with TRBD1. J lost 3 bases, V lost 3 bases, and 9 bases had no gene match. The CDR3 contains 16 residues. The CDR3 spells CASSFRGTGRVYEQYF. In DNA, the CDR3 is TGTGCCAGCAGTTTTAGGGGGACAGGGCGGGTCTACGAGCAGTACTTC.

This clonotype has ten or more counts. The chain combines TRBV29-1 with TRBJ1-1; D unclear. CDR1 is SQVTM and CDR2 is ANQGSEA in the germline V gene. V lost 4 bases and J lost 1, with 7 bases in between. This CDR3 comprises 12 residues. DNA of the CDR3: TGCAGCGTTGTCGGTGGGAACACTGAAGCTTTCTTT. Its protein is CSVVGGNTEAFF.

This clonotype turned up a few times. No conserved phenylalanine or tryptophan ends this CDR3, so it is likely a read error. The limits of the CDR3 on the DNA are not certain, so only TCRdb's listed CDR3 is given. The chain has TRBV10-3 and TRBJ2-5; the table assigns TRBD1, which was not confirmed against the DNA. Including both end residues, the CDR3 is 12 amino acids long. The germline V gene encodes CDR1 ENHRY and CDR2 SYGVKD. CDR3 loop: CAISDPGQGALV.

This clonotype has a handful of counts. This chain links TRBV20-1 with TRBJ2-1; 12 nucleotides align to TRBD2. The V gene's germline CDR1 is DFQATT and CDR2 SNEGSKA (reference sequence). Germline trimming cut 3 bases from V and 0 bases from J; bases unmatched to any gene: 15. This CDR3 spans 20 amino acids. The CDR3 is CSARVRLAGDLGSSYNEQFF. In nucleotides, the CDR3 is TGCAGTGCTAGGGTCCGACTAGCGGGAGACCTCGGAAGCTCCTACAATGAGCAGTTCTTC.

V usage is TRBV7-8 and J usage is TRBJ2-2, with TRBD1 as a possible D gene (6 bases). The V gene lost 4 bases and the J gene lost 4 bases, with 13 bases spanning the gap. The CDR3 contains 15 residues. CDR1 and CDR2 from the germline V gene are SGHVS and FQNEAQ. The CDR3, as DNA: TGTGCCAGCAGCTCAGACCGGACAGCCACCGGGGAGCTGTTTTTT. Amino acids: CASSSDRTATGELFF. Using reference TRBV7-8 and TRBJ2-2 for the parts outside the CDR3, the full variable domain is GAGVSQSPRYKVAKRGQDVALRCDPISGHVSLFWYQQALGQGPEFLTYFQNEAQLDKSGLPSDRFFAERPEGSVSTLKIQRTQQEDSAVYLCASSSDRTATGELFFGEGSRLTVL.

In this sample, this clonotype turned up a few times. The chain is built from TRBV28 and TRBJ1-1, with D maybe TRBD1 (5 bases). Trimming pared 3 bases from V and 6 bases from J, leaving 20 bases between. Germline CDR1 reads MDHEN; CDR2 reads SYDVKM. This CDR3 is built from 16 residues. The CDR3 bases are TGTGCCAGCAGTTTTGGCCGGGGCGGAAAAGGGCCTGAAGCTTTCTTT. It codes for CASSFGRGGKGPEAFF.

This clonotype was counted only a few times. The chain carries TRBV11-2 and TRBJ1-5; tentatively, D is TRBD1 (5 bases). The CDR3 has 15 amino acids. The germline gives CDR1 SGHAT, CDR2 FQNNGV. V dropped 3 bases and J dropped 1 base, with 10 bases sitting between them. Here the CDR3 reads CASSLRPGSNQPQHF. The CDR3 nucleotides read TGTGCCAGCAGCTTGCGCCCAGGGAGCAATCAGCCCCAGCATTTT.

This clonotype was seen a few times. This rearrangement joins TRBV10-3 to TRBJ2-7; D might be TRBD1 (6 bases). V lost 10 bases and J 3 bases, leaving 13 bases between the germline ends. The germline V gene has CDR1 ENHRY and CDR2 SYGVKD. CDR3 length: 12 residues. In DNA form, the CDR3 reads TGTGCCACGAGCTCAGGGGACTACGAGCAGTACGTC. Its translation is CATSSGDYEQYV.

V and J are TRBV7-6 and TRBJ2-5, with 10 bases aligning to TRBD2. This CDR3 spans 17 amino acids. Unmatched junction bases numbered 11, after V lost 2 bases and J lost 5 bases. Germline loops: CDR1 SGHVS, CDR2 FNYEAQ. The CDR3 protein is CASSLQGLASRQETQYF. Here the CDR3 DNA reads TGTGCCAGCAGCTTACAGGGACTAGCGTCCCGGCAGGAGACCCAGTACTTC.

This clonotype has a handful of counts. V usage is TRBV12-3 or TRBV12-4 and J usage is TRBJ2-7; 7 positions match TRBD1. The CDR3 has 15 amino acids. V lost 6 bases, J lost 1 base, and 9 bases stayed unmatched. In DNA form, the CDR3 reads TGTGCCAGCAGCCCCAGACAGGGCTTATCCTACGAGCAGTACTTC. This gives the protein CASSPRQGLSYEQYF.

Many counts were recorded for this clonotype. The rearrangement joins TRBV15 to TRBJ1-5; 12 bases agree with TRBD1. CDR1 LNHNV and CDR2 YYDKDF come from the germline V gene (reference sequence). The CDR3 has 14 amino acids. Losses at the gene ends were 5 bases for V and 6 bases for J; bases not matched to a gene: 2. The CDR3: CATSGGQGAQPQHF. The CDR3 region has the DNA TGTGCCACCAGCGGGGGACAGGGGGCTCAGCCCCAGCATTTT.

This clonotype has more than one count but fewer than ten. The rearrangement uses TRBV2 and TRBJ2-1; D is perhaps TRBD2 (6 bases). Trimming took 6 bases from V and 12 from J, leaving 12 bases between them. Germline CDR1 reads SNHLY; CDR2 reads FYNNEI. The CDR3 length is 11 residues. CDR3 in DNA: TGTGCCAGCAGCCCAGCCGGGGGGCAGTTCTTC. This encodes CASSPAGGQFF.

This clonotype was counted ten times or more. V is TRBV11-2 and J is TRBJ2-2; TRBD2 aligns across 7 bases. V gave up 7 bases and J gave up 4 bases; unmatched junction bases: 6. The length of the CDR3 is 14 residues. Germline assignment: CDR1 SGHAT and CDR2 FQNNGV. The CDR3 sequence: CASTGLGPTGELFF. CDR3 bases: TGTGCCAGCACTGGACTAGGACCCACCGGGGAGCTGTTTTTT.

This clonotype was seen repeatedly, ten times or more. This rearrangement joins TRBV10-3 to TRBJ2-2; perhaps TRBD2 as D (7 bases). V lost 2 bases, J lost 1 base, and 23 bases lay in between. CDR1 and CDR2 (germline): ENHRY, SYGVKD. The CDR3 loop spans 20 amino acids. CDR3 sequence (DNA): TGTGCCATCAGTGAGACACAACCCGGAGGCGGGGGCCAGAACACCGGGGAGCTGTTTTTT. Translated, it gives CAISETQPGGGGQNTGELFF.

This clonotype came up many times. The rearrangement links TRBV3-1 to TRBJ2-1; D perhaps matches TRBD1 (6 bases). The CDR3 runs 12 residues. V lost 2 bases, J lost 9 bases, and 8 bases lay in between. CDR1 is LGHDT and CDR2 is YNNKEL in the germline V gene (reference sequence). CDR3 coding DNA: TGTGCCAGCAGCCAAAGGGGGAGTGAGCAGTTCTTC. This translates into CASSQRGSEQFF.